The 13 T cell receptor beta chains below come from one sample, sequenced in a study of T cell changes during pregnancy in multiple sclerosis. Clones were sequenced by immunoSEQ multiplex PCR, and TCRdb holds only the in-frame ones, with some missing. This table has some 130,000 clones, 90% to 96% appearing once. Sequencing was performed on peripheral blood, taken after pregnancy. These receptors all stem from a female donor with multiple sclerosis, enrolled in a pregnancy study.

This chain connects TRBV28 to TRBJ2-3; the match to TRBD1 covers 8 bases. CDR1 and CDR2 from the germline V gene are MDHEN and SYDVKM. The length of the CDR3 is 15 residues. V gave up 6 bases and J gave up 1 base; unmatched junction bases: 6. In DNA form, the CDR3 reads TGTGCCAGCAGCTACGGGGACAGGCGCACAGATACGCAGTATTTT. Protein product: CASSYGDRRTDTQYF.

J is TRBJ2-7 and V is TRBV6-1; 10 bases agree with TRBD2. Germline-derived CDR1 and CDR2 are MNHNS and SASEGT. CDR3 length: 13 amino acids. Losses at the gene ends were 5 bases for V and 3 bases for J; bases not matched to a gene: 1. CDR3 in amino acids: CASSLAGGYEQYF. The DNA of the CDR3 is TGTGCCAGCAGTTTAGCGGGAGGCTACGAGCAGTACTTC.

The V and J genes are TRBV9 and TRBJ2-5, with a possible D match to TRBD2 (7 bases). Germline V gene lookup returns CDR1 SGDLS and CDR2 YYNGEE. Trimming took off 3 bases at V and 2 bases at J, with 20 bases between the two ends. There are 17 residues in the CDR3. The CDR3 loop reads CASSGPSRGGLQETQYF. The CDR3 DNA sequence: TGTGCCAGCAGCGGACCCTCGAGGGGGGGCCTGCAAGAGACCCAGTACTTC.

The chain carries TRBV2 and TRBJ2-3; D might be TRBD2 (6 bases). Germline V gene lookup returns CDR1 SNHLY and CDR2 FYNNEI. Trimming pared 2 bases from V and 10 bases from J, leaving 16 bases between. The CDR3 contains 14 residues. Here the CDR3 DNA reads TGTGCCAGCAGTGAACCGGGGGTCAGCGTTGCGCAGTATTTT. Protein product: CASSEPGVSVAQYF. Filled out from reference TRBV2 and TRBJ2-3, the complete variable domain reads EPEVTQTPSHQVTQMGQEVILRCVPISNHLYFYWYRQILGQKVEFLVSFYNNEISEKSEIFDDQFSVERPDGSNFTLKIRSTKLEDSAMYFCASSEPGVSVAQYFGPGTRLTVL.

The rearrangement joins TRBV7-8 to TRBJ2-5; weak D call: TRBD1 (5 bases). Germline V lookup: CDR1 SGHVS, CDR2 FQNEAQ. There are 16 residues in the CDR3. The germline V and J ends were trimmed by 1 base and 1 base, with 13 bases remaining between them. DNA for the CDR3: TGTGCCAGCAGCTTAGGGCAGGGAACCTTCCAAGAGACCCAGTACTTC. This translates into CASSLGQGTFQETQYF.

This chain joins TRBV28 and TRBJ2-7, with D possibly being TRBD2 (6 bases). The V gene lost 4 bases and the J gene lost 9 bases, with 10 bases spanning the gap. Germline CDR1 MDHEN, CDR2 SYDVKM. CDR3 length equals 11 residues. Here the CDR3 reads CASSYEGGQYF. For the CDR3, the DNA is TGTGCCAGCAGTTATGAGGGAGGGCAGTACTTC.

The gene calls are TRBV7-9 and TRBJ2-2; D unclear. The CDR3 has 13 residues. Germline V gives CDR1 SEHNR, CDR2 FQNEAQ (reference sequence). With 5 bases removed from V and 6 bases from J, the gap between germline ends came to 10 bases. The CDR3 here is CASSLGLSGELFF. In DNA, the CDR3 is TGTGCCAGCAGCCTCGGTTTATCCGGGGAGCTGTTTTTT.

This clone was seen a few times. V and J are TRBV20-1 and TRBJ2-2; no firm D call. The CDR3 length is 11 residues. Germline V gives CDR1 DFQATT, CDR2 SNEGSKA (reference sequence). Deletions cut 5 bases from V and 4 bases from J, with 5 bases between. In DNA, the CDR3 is TGCAGTGCTGCGTCCACCGGGGAGCTGTTTTTT. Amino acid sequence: CSAASTGELFF.

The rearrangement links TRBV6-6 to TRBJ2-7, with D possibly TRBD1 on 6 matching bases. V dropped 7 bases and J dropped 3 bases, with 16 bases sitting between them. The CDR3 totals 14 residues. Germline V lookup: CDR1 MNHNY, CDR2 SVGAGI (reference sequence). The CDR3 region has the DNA TGTGCCAGCAAAATAAAAACAGGGCACTACGAGCAGTACTTC. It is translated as CASKIKTGHYEQYF.

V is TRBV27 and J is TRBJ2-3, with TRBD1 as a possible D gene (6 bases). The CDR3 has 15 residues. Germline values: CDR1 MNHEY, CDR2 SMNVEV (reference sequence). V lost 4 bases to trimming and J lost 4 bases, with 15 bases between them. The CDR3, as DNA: TGTGCCAGCAGTTACGGACAGCCCTGGGCAGATACGCAGTATTTT. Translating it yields CASSYGQPWADTQYF.

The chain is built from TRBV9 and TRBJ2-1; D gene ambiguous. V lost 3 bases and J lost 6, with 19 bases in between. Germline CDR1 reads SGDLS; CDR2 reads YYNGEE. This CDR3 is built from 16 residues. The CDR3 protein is CASSAAGSDHLNEQFF. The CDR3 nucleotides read TGTGCCAGCAGCGCCGCCGGCAGCGACCACCTCAATGAGCAGTTCTTC.

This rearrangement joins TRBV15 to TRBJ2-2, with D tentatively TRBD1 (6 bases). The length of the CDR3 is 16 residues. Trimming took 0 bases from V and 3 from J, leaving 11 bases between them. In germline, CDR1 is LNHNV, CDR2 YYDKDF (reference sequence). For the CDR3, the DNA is TGTGCCACCAGCAGAGAGGTGGGGGCGTACACCGGGGAGCTGTTTTTT. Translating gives CATSREVGAYTGELFF.

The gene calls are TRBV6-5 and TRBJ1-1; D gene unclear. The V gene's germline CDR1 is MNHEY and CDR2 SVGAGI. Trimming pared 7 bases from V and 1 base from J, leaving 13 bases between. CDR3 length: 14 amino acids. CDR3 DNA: TGTGCCAGCACCACGGAGACGGGGAACACTGAAGCTTTCTTT. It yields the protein CASTTETGNTEAFF.